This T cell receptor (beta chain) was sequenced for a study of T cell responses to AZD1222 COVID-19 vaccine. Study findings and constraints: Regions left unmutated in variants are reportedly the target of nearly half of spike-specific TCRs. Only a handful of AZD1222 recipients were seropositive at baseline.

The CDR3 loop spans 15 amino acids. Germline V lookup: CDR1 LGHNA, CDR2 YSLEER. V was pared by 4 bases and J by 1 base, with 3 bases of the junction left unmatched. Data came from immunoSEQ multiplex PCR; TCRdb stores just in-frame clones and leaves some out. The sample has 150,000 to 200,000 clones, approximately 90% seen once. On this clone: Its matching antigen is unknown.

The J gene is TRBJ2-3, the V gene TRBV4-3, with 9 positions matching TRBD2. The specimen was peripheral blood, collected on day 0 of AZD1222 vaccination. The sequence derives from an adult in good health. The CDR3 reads CASSLAGDRTDTQYF. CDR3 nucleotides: TGCGCCAGCAGCCTAGCGGGAGATCGCACAGATACGCAGTATTTT.